Detailed here is one T cell receptor (beta chain). This sample was taken from a study of blood T cells in healthy people across ages. Combining a sample-barcoded 5' primer with a J-beta primer mix, a second PCR ran for 7 to 11 cycles. TCRdb called the 5' RACE reads again in MiXCR, with one record for every CDR3 protein. The data show 800,000 to 900,000 distinct CDR3 sequences, with approximately 59% seen just once and around a quarter held by the top ten. PBMCs were isolated at a quantity of at least 7 million per sample. Germline-derived CDR1 and CDR2 are MDHEN and SYDVKM. With 5 bases removed from V and 13 bases from J, the gap between germline ends came to 24 bases. The CDR3 totals 15 residues.

This receptor was identified in a man aged 25 to 40 in good health. The gene calls are TRBV28 and TRBJ2-1; D might be TRBD1 (7 bases). Input material: blood. DNA for the CDR3: TGTGCCAGCAGTACCCAACAGGGGTGGGGGGAGACCCAGTTCTTC. Protein: CASSTQQGWGETQFF.